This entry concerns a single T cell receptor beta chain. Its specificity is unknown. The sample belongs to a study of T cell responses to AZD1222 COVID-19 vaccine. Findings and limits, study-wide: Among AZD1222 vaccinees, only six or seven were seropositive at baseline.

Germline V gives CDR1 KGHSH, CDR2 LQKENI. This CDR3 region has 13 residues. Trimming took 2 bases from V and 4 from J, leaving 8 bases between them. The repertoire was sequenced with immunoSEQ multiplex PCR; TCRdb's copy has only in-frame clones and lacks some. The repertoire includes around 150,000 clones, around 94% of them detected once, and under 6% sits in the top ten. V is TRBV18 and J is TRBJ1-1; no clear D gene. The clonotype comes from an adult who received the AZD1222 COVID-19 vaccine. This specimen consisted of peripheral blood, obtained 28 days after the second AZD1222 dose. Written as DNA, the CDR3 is TGTGCCAGCTCACCAGGGGTCCCCACTGAAGCTTTCTTT. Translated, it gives CASSPGVPTEAFF.